The sequence of this T cell receptor beta chain was determined in a study of cytotoxic CD8 clonotypes in ibrutinib-treated CLL. At the level of the study: Mean per-sample yields comprised roughly 260,000 productive templates and 94,082 productive rearrangements. Study findings and constraints: Collection times varied between progressing and sustained-remission patients.

Here immunoSEQ multiplex PCR was the method, and the copy in TCRdb shows in-frame clones only, minus some. Among 200,000 to 250,000 clones listed, 79% were seen once. Turning to this clone: No antigen is known for it.

The TCR comes from a human donor with chronic lymphocytic leukemia. Source: PBMCs, taken after 12 months of ibrutinib treatment.

For the CDR3, the DNA is TGTGCCAGCAGTGAAGGGGGGCTTCTCCAGAACTACGAGCAGTACTTC. Translating it yields CASSEGGLLQNYEQYF. J is TRBJ2-7 and V is TRBV2, with D possibly TRBD1 on 6 matching bases. The CDR3 has 16 amino acids. Looked up from germline, CDR1 is SNHLY and CDR2 is FYNNEI. V lost 1 base to trimming and J lost 3 bases, with 16 bases between them.